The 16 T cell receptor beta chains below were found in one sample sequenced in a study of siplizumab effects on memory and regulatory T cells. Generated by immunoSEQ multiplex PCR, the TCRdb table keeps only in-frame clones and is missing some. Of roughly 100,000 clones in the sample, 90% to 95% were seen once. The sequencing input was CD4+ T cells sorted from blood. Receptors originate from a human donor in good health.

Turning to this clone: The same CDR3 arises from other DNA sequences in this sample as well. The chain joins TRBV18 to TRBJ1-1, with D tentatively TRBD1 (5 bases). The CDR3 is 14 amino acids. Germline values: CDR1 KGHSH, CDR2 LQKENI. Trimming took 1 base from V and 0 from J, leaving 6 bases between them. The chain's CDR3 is CASSPQGLNTEAFF. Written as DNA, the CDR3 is TGTGCCAGCTCACCACAGGGGCTGAACACTGAAGCTTTCTTT.

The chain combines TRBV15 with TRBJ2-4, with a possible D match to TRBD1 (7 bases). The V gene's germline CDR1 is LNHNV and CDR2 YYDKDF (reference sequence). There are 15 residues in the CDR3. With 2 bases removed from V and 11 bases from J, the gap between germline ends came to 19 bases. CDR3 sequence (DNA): TGTGCCACCAGCAGACTCGGGACAGCGGGCCCTGTTCAGTACTTC. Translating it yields CATSRLGTAGPVQYF.

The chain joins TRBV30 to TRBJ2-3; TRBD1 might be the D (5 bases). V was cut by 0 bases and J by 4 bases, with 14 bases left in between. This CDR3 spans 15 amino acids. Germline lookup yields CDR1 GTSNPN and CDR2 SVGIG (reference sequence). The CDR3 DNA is TGTGCCTGGAGTGTACCCGGTGCAGGGCCAGATACGCAGTATTTT. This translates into CAWSVPGAGPDTQYF. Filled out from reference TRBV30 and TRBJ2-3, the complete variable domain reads SQTIHQWPATLVQPVGSPLSLECTVEGTSNPNLYWYRQAAGRGLQLLFYSVGIGQISSEVPQNLSASRPQDRQFILSSKKLLLSDSGFYLCAWSVPGAGPDTQYFGPGTRLTVL.

The CDR3 nucleotides are TGCAGCGTTGAAAGGCTCCTGAACACTGAAGCTTTCTTT. Residues: CSVERLLNTEAFF. The chain joins TRBV29-1 to TRBJ1-1; D remains ambiguous. The CDR3 is 13 amino acids. Looked up from germline, CDR1 is SQVTM and CDR2 is ANQGSEA. V lost 2 bases, J lost 0 bases, and 7 bases lay in between.

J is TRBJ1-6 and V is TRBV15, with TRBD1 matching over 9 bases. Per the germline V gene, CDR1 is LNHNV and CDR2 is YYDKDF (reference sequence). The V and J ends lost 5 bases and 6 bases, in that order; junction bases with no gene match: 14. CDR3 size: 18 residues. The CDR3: CATSAPGQGWNLNSPLHF. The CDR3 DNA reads TGTGCCACCAGCGCCCCGGGACAGGGCTGGAACCTTAATTCACCCCTCCACTTT.

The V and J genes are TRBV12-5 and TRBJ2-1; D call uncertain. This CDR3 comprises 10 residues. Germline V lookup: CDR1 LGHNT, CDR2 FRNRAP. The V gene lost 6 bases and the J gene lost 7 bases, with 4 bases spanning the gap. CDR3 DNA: TGTGCTAGTGGCACTAATGAGCAGTTCTTC. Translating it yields CASGTNEQFF. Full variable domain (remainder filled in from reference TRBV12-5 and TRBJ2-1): DARVTQTPRHKVTEMGQEVTMRCQPILGHNTVFWYRQTMMQGLELLAYFRNRAPLDDSGMPKDRFSAEMPDATLATLKIQPSEPRDSAVYFCASGTNEQFFGPGTRLTVL.

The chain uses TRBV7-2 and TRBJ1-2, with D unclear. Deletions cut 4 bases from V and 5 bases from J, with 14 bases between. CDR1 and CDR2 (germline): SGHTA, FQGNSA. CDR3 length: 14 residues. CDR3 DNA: TGTGCCAGCAGCTCAAACCTAGGCACGTATGGCTACACCTTC. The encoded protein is CASSSNLGTYGYTF.

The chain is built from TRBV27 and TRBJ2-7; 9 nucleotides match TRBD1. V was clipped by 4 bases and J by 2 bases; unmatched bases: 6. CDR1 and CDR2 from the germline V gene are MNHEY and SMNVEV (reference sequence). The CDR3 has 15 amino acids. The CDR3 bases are TGTGCCAGCAGTTCCCGGGACAGGGCAACCTACGAGCAGTACTTC. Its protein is CASSSRDRATYEQYF.

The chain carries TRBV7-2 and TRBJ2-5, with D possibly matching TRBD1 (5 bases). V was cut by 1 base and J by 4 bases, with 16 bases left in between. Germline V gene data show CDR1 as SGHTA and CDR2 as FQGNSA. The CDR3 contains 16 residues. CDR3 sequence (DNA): TGTGCCAGCAGCTTAGGGCAGGGTAAATGGGGAGAGACCCAGTACTTC. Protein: CASSLGQGKWGETQYF.

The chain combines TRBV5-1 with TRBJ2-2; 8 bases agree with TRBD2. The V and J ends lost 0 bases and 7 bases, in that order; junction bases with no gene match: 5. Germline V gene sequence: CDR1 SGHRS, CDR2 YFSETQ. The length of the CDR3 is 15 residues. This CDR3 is CASSLVWREDGELFF. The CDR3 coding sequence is TGCGCCAGCAGCTTGGTTTGGCGGGAGGACGGGGAGCTGTTTTTT.

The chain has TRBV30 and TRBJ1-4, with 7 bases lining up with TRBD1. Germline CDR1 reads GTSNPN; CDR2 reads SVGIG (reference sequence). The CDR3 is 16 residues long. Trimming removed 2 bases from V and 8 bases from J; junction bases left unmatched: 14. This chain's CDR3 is CAWSRDRAKQQEKLFF. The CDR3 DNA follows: TGTGCCTGGAGTCGAGACAGGGCTAAGCAGCAGGAAAAACTGTTTTTT.

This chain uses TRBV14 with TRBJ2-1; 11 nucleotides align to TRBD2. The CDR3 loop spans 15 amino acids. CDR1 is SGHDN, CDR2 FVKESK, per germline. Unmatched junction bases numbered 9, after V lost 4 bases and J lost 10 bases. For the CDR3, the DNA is TGTGCCAGCAGCCGGATAGCGGGGGGGCTTGAGGAGCAGTTCTTC. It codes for CASSRIAGGLEEQFF.

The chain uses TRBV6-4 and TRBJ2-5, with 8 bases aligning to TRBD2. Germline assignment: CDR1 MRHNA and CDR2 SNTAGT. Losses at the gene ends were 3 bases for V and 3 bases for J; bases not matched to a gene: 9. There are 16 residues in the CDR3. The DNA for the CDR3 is TGTGCCAGCAGTGATGGTCTAGCGGGTTTCAAAGAGACCCAGTACTTC. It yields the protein CASSDGLAGFKETQYF.

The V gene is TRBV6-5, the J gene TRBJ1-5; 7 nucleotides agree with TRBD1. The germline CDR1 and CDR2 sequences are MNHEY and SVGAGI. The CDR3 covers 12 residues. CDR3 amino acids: CGTRTGWQPQHF. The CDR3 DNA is TGTGGGACCCGGACAGGCTGGCAGCCCCAGCATTTT.

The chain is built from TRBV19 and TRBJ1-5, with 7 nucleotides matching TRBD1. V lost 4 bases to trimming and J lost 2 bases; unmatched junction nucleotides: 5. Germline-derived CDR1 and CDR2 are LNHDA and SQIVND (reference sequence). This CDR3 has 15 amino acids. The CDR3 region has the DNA TGTGCCAGTAGTAACCGGGACAGCCGCAATCAGCCCCAGCATTTT. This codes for CASSNRDSRNQPQHF.

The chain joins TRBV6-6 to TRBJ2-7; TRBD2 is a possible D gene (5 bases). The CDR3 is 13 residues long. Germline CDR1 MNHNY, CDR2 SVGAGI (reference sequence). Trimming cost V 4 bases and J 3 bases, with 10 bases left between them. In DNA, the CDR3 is TGTGCCAGCAGTTCAGAACGGGGCTACGAGCAGTACTTC. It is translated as CASSSERGYEQYF.